This T cell receptor beta chain comes out of a study of blood T cell repertoires in COVID-19. The wider study: From T cells, B-cell-depleted T cells, or PBMCs came the material, which was cDNA or gDNA.

Methods used by the authors: Amplifying reference gene primers gave estimates of nucleated cell counts. Profiling relied on immunoSEQ multiplex PCR, and the TCRdb table lists in-frame clones only, not all of them. The D gene and trimming were derived from the DNA, and the V and J assignments and clone size from that table. The repertoire holds about 180,000 clones, with roughly 89% as singletons. The CDR3 runs 17 residues. The germline V gene has CDR1 SGHAT and CDR2 FQNNGV. Trimming removed 3 bases from V and 3 bases from J; junction bases left unmatched: 11. This chain uses TRBV11-2 with TRBJ2-7, with TRBD1 matching 10 bases. Sequencing was performed on PBMCs or T cells enriched from blood (not recorded which). This TCR derives from a middle-aged woman with acute COVID-19. The CDR3 reads CASSLTIPGQGNYEQYF. CDR3 nucleotides: TGTGCCAGCAGCTTGACAATCCCGGGACAGGGGAACTACGAGCAGTACTTC.